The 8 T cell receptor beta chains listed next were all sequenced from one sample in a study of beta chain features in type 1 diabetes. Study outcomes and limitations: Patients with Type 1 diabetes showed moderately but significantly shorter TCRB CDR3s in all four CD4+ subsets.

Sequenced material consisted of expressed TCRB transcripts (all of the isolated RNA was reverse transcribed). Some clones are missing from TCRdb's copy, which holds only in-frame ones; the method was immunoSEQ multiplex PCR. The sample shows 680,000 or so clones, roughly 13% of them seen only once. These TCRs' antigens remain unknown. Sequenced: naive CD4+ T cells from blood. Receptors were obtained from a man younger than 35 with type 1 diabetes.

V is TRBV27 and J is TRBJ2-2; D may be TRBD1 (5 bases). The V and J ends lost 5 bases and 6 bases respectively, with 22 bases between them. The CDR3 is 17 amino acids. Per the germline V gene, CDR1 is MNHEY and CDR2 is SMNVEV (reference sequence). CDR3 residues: CASSPRAGNDQPGELFF. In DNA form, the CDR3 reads TGTGCCAGCAGTCCCCGGGCAGGGAACGATCAGCCCGGGGAGCTGTTTTTT.

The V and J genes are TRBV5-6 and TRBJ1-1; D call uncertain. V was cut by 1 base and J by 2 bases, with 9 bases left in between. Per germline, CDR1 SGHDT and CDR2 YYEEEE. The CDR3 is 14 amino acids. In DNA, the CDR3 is TGTGCCAGCAGCTTGATAGGGCCCAACACTGAAGCTTTCTTT. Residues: CASSLIGPNTEAFF.

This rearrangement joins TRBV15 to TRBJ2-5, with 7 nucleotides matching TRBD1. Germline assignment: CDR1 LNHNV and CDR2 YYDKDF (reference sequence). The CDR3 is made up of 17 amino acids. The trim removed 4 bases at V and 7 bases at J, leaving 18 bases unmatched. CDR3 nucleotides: TGTGCCACCAGCACTATCGGGACAGCTCCAGTATGGGGGACCCAGTACTTC. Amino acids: CATSTIGTAPVWGTQYF.

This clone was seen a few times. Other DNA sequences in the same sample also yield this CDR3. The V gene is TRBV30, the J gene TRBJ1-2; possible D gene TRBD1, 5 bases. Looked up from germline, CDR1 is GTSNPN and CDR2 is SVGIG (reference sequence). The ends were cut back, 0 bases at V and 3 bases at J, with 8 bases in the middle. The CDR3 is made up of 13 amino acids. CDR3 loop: CAWSVLTDYGYTF. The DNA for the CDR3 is TGTGCCTGGAGTGTACTGACAGACTATGGCTACACCTTC.

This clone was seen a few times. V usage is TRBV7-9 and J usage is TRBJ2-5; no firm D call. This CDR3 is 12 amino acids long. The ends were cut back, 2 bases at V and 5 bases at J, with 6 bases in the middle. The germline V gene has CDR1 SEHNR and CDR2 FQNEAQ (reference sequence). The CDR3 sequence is CASSLQKETQYF. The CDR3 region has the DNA TGTGCCAGCAGCTTACAAAAGGAGACCCAGTACTTC. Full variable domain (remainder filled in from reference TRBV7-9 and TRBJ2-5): DTGVSQNPRHKITKRGQNVTFRCDPISEHNRLYWYRQTLGQGPEFLTYFQNEAQLEKSRLLSDRFSAERPKGSFSTLEIQRTEQGDSAMYLCASSLQKETQYFGPGTRLLVL.

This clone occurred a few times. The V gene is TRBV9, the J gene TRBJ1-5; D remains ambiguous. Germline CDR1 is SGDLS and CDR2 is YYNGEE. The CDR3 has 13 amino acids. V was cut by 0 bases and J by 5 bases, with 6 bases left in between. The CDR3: CASSVDVDQPQHF. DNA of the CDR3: TGTGCCAGCAGCGTAGACGTAGATCAGCCCCAGCATTTT.

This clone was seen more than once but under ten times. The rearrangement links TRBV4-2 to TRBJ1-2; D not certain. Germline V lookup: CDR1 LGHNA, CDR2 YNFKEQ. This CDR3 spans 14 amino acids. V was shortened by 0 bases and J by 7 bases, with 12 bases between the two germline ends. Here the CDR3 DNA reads TGTGCCAGCAGCCAAGAGAGCCTGGGGTCTGGCTACACCTTC. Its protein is CASSQESLGSGYTF.

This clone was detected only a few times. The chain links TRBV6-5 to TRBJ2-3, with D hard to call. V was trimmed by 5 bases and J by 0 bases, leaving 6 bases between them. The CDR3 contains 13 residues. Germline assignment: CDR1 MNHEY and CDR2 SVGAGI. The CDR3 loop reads CASSTTSTDTQYF. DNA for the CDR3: TGTGCCAGCAGTACAACAAGCACAGATACGCAGTATTTT.